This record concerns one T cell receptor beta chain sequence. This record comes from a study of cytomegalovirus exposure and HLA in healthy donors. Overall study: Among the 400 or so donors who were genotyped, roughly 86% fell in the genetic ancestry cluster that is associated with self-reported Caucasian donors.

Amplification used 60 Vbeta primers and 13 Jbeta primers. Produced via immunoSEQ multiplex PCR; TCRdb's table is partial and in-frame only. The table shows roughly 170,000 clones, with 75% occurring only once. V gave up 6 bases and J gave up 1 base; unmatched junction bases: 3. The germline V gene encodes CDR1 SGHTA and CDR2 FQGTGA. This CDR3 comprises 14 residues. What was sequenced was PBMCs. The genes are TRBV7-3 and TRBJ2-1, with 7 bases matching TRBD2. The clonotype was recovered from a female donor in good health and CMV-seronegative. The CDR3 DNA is TGTGCCAGCAGGGAAGCGGGGTCCTACAATGAGCAGTTCTTC. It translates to CASREAGSYNEQFF.